These 10 T cell receptor beta chains came from one sample sequenced in a study of OX40 agonist ivuxolimab in advanced cancers. Library prep was done by the immunoSEQ multiplex PCR assay. Sourced from immuneACCESS, this table was stored by TCRdb with only in-frame sequences that have V and J called. A share of the clones is absent; for the studies checked, an unresolved V gene accounts for under half, and the remainder has no known explanation. The sample table records tens of thousands of clones; approximately 90% of these occur just once. The ten biggest clones cover roughly 4.9% of the sample. The input for sequencing was CD4+ or CD8+ T cells sorted from blood, taken in a trial of the OX40 agonist ivuxolimab. The receptors here all came from an adult with an advanced solid tumor such as melanoma, head and neck, liver or kidney cancer.

This clone was seen a few times. This sequence joins TRBV28 and TRBJ1-2, with TRBD1 as a possible D gene (6 bases). This CDR3 has 14 amino acids. Germline V gene sequence: CDR1 MDHEN, CDR2 SYDVKM. V was trimmed by 3 bases and J by 2 bases, leaving 10 bases between them. The CDR3 region has the DNA TGTGCCAGCAGTTTGGCGGGGGCAAACTATGGCTACACCTTC. It translates to CASSLAGANYGYTF.

The chain links TRBV7-9 to TRBJ2-1; 13 nucleotides line up with TRBD2. V was clipped by 5 bases and J by 8 bases; unmatched bases: 6. The CDR3 spans 15 residues. CDR1 is SEHNR, CDR2 FQNEAQ, per germline (reference sequence). Here the CDR3 reads CASSQLAGGPHEQFF. The CDR3 region has the DNA TGTGCCAGCAGCCAACTAGCGGGAGGGCCCCATGAGCAGTTCTTC.

The chain uses TRBV5-1 and TRBJ2-3; no clear D gene. V was clipped by 3 bases and J by 4 bases, with 15 bases between them. Germline assignment: CDR1 SGHRS and CDR2 YFSETQ. There are 15 residues in the CDR3. The CDR3 spells CASSYLSGFPDTQYF. The CDR3 DNA reads TGCGCCAGCAGCTATCTATCAGGTTTTCCAGATACGCAGTATTTT.

The chain uses TRBV14 and TRBJ1-1; D not certain. The V and J ends lost 4 bases and 10 bases respectively, with 13 bases between them. CDR3 length: 12 residues. Germline V gene data show CDR1 as SGHDN and CDR2 as FVKESK. Here the CDR3 reads CASSPSTLIAFF. DNA of the CDR3: TGTGCCAGCAGCCCATCCACCCTCATAGCTTTCTTT. The variable domain in full, with the rest retrieved from reference TRBV14 and TRBJ1-1, is EAGVTQFPSHSVIEKGQTVTLRCDPISGHDNLYWYRRVMGKEIKFLLHFVKESKQDESGMPNNRFLAERTGGTYSTLKVQPAELEDSGVYFCASSPSTLIAFFGQGTRLTVV.

The chain is built from TRBV11-2 and TRBJ1-3, with D possibly being TRBD1 (6 bases). Trimming pared 4 bases from V and 4 bases from J, leaving 14 bases between. This CDR3 spans 15 amino acids. Germline CDR1 is SGHAT and CDR2 is FQNNGV. CDR3 in DNA: TGTGCCAGCAGCTCCTCAGGGGAAGTGGGAAACACCATATATTTT. Translated, it gives CASSSSGEVGNTIYF. Filled out from reference TRBV11-2 and TRBJ1-3, the complete variable domain reads EAGVAQSPRYKIIEKRQSVAFWCNPISGHATLYWYQQILGQGPKLLIQFQNNGVVDDSQLPKDRFSAERLKGVDSTLKIQPAKLEDSAVYLCASSSSGEVGNTIYFGEGSWLTVV.

This rearrangement joins TRBV7-2 to TRBJ1-5; D might be TRBD1 (6 bases). V shed 1 base and J shed 6 bases, with 13 bases lying between them. Germline loops: CDR1 SGHTA, CDR2 FQGNSA. This CDR3 contains 15 residues. The CDR3 DNA is TGTGCCAGCAGCTTAGACAGGGTAGGGAGTCAGCCCCAGCATTTT. Translated: CASSLDRVGSQPQHF.

The chain has TRBV7-9 and TRBJ2-5; D gene unclear. Germline lookup yields CDR1 SEHNR and CDR2 FQNEAQ (reference sequence). The CDR3 is 12 amino acids. Trimming shortened V by 3 bases and J by 13 bases, and 15 bases separated the two germline ends. The CDR3 DNA follows: TGTGCCAGCAGCTTCATTAGTGGAAACCCGTACTTC. This codes for CASSFISGNPYF.

Comments on this clone: The junction shows a germline mismatch at one end, possibly a read error. The chain's CDR3 is CASRTGLAGSYGQYF. CDR3 coding DNA: TGTGCCAGCAGGACCGGACTAGCGGGGTCCTACGGGCAGTACTTC. V usage is TRBV7-2 and J usage is TRBJ2-7; 12 bases match TRBD2. In germline, CDR1 is SGHTA, CDR2 FQGNSA. The CDR3 is 15 residues long.

This clone was observed once. This rearrangement joins TRBV4-1 to TRBJ2-1, with 10 bases aligning to TRBD2. CDR3 length: 21 residues. The V gene's germline CDR1 is MGHRA and CDR2 YSYEKL. The junction had 18 bases not matched to a gene; V was cut back by 4 bases and J by 0 bases. This chain's CDR3 is CASSRLRGLAGEGVSYNEQFF. In nucleotides, the CDR3 is TGCGCCAGCAGCCGCTTAAGGGGGCTAGCGGGAGAGGGGGTCTCCTACAATGAGCAGTTCTTC.

CDR3 sequence (DNA): TGTGCCAGCAGCTTAGGAGATTTGGCGGGGGAGCAGTACTTC. Protein product: CASSLGDLAGEQYF. The chain employs TRBV11-2 and TRBJ2-7; D possibly corresponds to TRBD2 (6 bases). V was cut by 1 base and J by 7 bases, with 14 bases left in between. Germline loops: CDR1 SGHAT, CDR2 FQNNGV. This CDR3 has 14 residues.